The 28 T cell receptor beta chains below all came from one sample that was sequenced in a study of shared clonotypes between healthy human individuals. Clones were sequenced by immunoSEQ multiplex PCR, and TCRdb holds only the in-frame ones, with some missing. The sample shows some 2.1 million clones, around 95% of them seen only once. CD8 cells regarded as naive lacked CD45RO, were positively chosen for CCR7, and omitted terminally differentiated effector memory CD45RA+ cells. The specimen sequenced was naive CD8+ T cells from PBMCs. These receptors all stem from a man aged 18-30 years in good health. Some clones in this sample may be carry-over from other donors' samples.

The rearrangement uses TRBV19 and TRBJ2-1; weak D call: TRBD2 (5 bases). CDR3 length: 14 amino acids. Per germline, CDR1 LNHDA and CDR2 SQIVND (reference sequence). Trimming shortened V by 4 bases and J by 4 bases, and 11 bases separated the two germline ends. CDR3 sequence: CASSSPGTYNEQFF. The CDR3 nucleotides are TGTGCCAGTAGTAGTCCGGGAACATACAATGAGCAGTTCTTC.

This clone was recorded only once. The rearrangement uses TRBV11-2 and TRBJ2-5; 7 bases line up with TRBD2. This CDR3 has 14 residues. Trimming at V came to 5 bases and at J to 3 bases, leaving 6 bases not matched to a gene. CDR1 and CDR2 (germline): SGHAT, FQNNGV. CDR3: CASSPGGRKETQYF. The CDR3 bases are TGTGCCAGCAGCCCGGGCGGGAGAAAAGAGACCCAGTACTTC.

V usage is TRBV27 and J usage is TRBJ1-5; no reliable D call. V dropped 5 bases and J dropped 5 bases, with 13 bases sitting between them. The germline gives CDR1 MNHEY, CDR2 SMNVEV (reference sequence). CDR3 length: 14 amino acids. The CDR3 DNA reads as TGTGCCAGCAGTCCAGTGGGCTCCTATCAGCCCCAGCATTTT. It specifies CASSPVGSYQPQHF.

The CDR3, as DNA: TGTGCCAGCAGCTTAAGGGGTCTTGGGGTCCGAGAGACCCAGTACTTC. It specifies CASSLRGLGVRETQYF. The V gene is TRBV7-8, the J gene TRBJ2-5; D is perhaps TRBD1 (5 bases). Germline CDR1 is SGHVS and CDR2 is FQNEAQ. The CDR3 consists of 16 residues. The germline V and J ends were trimmed by 2 bases and 4 bases, with 17 bases remaining between them.

Here the CDR3 reads CASRPYKFSYNEQFF. CDR3 bases: TGTGCCAGTCGACCTTACAAGTTCTCCTACAATGAGCAGTTCTTC. The chain has TRBV19 and TRBJ2-1; unclear D gene. Germline V gene lookup returns CDR1 LNHDA and CDR2 SQIVND (reference sequence). The CDR3 spans 15 residues. Trimming removed 8 bases at V and 0 bases at J, with 14 bases between. Filled out from reference TRBV19 and TRBJ2-1, the complete variable domain reads DGGITQSPKYLFRKEGQNVTLSCEQNLNHDAMYWYRQDPGQGLRLIYYSQIVNDFQKGDIAEGYSVSREKKESFPLTVTSAQKNPTAFYLCASRPYKFSYNEQFFGPGTRLTVL.

DNA for the CDR3: TGTGCCAGCAGCCCCAGTTTCTCCTACGAGCAGTACTTC. Translating it yields CASSPSFSYEQYF. V and J are TRBV7-8 and TRBJ2-7; D ambiguous. V lost 5 bases and J lost 0, with 8 bases in between. The CDR3 extends over 13 amino acids. The germline V gene has CDR1 SGHVS and CDR2 FQNEAQ. Combining the CDR3 with reference TRBV7-8 and TRBJ2-7 gives the whole variable domain GAGVSQSPRYKVAKRGQDVALRCDPISGHVSLFWYQQALGQGPEFLTYFQNEAQLDKSGLPSDRFFAERPEGSVSTLKIQRTQQEDSAVYLCASSPSFSYEQYFGPGTRLTVT.

The chain carries TRBV7-9 and TRBJ2-3, with D uncertain. The CDR3 runs to 12 residues. The V gene's germline CDR1 is SEHNR and CDR2 FQNEAQ (reference sequence). Between the trimmed V and J ends, which lost 4 bases and 5 bases, there was a span of 7 bases. The CDR3 loop reads CASSYPEDTQYF. As DNA, the CDR3 is TGTGCCAGCAGCTATCCGGAAGATACGCAGTATTTT.

This rearrangement joins TRBV13 to TRBJ2-7, with 12 bases lining up with TRBD1. The CDR3 has 16 residues. With V trimmed by 2 bases and J by 4 bases, 6 bases remained unmatched. Germline CDR1 reads PRHDT; CDR2 reads FYEKMQ (reference sequence). CDR3 nucleotide sequence: TGTGCCAGCAGCTTAATTGGGGGACAGGGGGCTTACGAGCAGTACTTC. Amino acid sequence: CASSLIGGQGAYEQYF.

This chain connects TRBV7-9 to TRBJ2-1; 7 bases agree with TRBD1. CDR3 length equals 12 residues. Germline loops: CDR1 SEHNR, CDR2 FQNEAQ (reference sequence). Trimming cost V 5 bases and J 8 bases; bases outside gene matches: 3. CDR3 bases: TGTGCCAGCAGCAGAGGGGGCTATGAGCAGTTCTTC. This translates into CASSRGGYEQFF.

The J gene is TRBJ2-3, the V gene TRBV29-1; D unresolved. This CDR3 comprises 14 residues. CDR1 SQVTM and CDR2 ANQGSEA come from the germline V gene. V was trimmed by 7 bases and J by 0 bases, leaving 14 bases between them. CDR3 in amino acids: CSGVSFFSTDTQYF. The CDR3 DNA reads TGCAGCGGCGTTAGTTTTTTTAGCACAGATACGCAGTATTTT.

This chain uses TRBV7-9 with TRBJ2-1; D is perhaps TRBD1 (6 bases). The CDR3 consists of 15 residues. V was shortened by 5 bases and J by 4 bases, with 15 bases between the two germline ends. CDR1 is SEHNR and CDR2 is FQNEAQ in the germline V gene (reference sequence). The CDR3 is CASSAGQNPYNEQFF. CDR3 bases: TGTGCCAGCAGCGCCGGACAGAACCCTTACAATGAGCAGTTCTTC.

The rearrangement joins TRBV7-3 to TRBJ2-1, with TRBD2 as a possible D gene (5 bases). Germline V lookup: CDR1 SGHTA, CDR2 FQGTGA. The CDR3 is 15 residues long. With 2 bases removed from V and 8 bases from J, the gap between germline ends came to 16 bases. CDR3 sequence reads: CASSLYPSLVDEQFF. In nucleotides, the CDR3 is TGTGCCAGCAGCTTATATCCTAGCCTTGTTGATGAGCAGTTCTTC. Full variable domain (rest looked up from reference TRBV7-3 and TRBJ2-1): GAGVSQTPSNKVTEKGKYVELRCDPISGHTALYWYRQSLGQGPEFLIYFQGTGAADDSGLPNDRFFAVRPEGSVSTLKIQRTERGDSAVYLCASSLYPSLVDEQFFGPGTRLTVL.

V is TRBV9 and J is TRBJ2-2; TRBD2 matches at 10 bases. CDR3 length: 16 residues. The J segment lost 1 base and the V segment lost 3 bases, leaving 3 bases of the junction unmatched. CDR1 and CDR2 from the germline V gene are SGDLS and YYNGEE. The chain's CDR3 is CASSATSGKNTGELFF. DNA for the CDR3: TGTGCCAGCAGCGCAACTAGCGGGAAGAACACCGGGGAGCTGTTTTTT.

The chain recombines TRBV6-5 with TRBJ2-7, with a possible D match to TRBD1 (6 bases). The CDR3 contains 14 residues. The V end lost 5 bases, the J end lost 5 bases, and 16 bases lay between the germline ends. Germline loops: CDR1 MNHEY, CDR2 SVGAGI. The DNA for the CDR3 is TGTGCCAGCAGTCCCGGAACAGGGCCCCACGAGCAGTACTTC. Amino acids: CASSPGTGPHEQYF.

The rearrangement links TRBV7-6 to TRBJ2-7; D gene unclear. CDR1 and CDR2 (germline): SGHVS, FNYEAQ. Trimming stripped 6 bases from V and 7 bases from J, with 16 bases between. The CDR3 spans 13 residues. CDR3 sequence (DNA): TGTGCCAGCAGTCCGAGGACGGAAATTGAGCAGTACTTC. Its protein is CASSPRTEIEQYF.

The chain has TRBV28 and TRBJ1-1; D is unclear. Trimming took 4 bases from V and 5 from J, leaving 14 bases between them. The CDR3 runs to 14 residues. Per the germline V gene, CDR1 is MDHEN and CDR2 is SYDVKM. The CDR3 reads CASSWIGPGTEAFF. Written as DNA, the CDR3 is TGTGCCAGCAGTTGGATCGGCCCGGGAACTGAAGCTTTCTTT.

In DNA, the CDR3 is TGTGCCAGCAGTTTATCGGGGCACGGCGATACGCAGTATTTT. It is translated as CASSLSGHGDTQYF. This chain joins TRBV27 and TRBJ2-3; D might be TRBD1 (5 bases). V was pared by 0 bases and J by 6 bases, with 10 bases between. The CDR3 totals 14 residues. Germline-derived CDR1 and CDR2 are MNHEY and SMNVEV (reference sequence).

V gene TRBV9 combines with J gene TRBJ2-1; D call uncertain. Germline V gene sequence: CDR1 SGDLS, CDR2 YYNGEE. Trimming took off 2 bases at V and 8 bases at J, with 20 bases between the two ends. The CDR3 loop spans 16 amino acids. CDR3 bases: TGTGCCAGCAGCGTTGGGCGTGGGCGACTTGCAGATGAGCAGTTCTTC. This gives the protein CASSVGRGRLADEQFF.

The chain carries TRBV28 and TRBJ1-1; D remains unclear. The CDR3 covers 14 residues. Trimming removed 4 bases at V and 6 bases at J, with 15 bases between. Germline CDR1 is MDHEN and CDR2 is SYDVKM. The CDR3 coding sequence is TGTGCCAGCAGTTACGACTTGGAAGTCGCTGAAGCTTTCTTT. Encoded protein: CASSYDLEVAEAFF.

About this clone itself: Other DNA sequences in this specimen translate into the identical CDR3. The rearrangement links TRBV6-6 to TRBJ1-1; D is perhaps TRBD1 (6 bases). Trimming cost V 2 bases and J 5 bases, with 9 bases left between them. The germline V gene has CDR1 MNHNY and CDR2 SVGAGI (reference sequence). The CDR3 consists of 13 residues. The CDR3 nucleotides are TGTGCCAGCAGTTACGAGGGGGGGACTGAAGCTTTCTTT. It encodes CASSYEGGTEAFF.

In this sample, this clone turned up once. The J gene is TRBJ2-7, the V gene TRBV19; 9 nucleotides line up with TRBD1. Germline V gene lookup returns CDR1 LNHDA and CDR2 SQIVND (reference sequence). This CDR3 spans 15 amino acids. Trimming cost V 6 bases and J 1 base; bases outside gene matches: 7. This chain's CDR3 is CASSWGQGRSYEQYF. CDR3 bases: TGTGCCAGTAGCTGGGGACAGGGACGGTCCTACGAGCAGTACTTC.

The V and J genes are TRBV5-6 and TRBJ1-2; D is unclear. Germline CDR1 and CDR2: SGHDT and YYEEEE. The V and J ends lost 3 bases and 2 bases respectively, with 11 bases between them. CDR3 length: 14 residues. The CDR3 loop reads CASSSLRPNYGYTF. The CDR3, as DNA: TGTGCCAGCAGCTCCCTTCGGCCGAACTATGGCTACACCTTC.

The chain is built from TRBV7-9 and TRBJ2-3, with a tentative D call TRBD1 (6 bases). Germline CDR1 SEHNR, CDR2 FQNEAQ (reference sequence). This CDR3 is built from 17 residues. The ends were cut back, 1 base at V and 0 bases at J, with 14 bases in the middle. The CDR3 here is CASSLGHREFSTDTQYF. In DNA form, the CDR3 reads TGTGCCAGCAGCTTAGGACACAGGGAATTTAGCACAGATACGCAGTATTTT.

On this clone itself: Within the sample, other DNA sequences also encode this same CDR3. The J gene is TRBJ1-1, the V gene TRBV27; 7 bases are a match to TRBD1. The CDR3 length is 13 residues. Losses at the gene ends were 3 bases for V and 5 bases for J; bases not matched to a gene: 3. Germline CDR1 is MNHEY and CDR2 is SMNVEV (reference sequence). CDR3 DNA sequence: TGTGCCAGCAGTTTCCCAGGGGGGACTGAAGCTTTCTTT. Protein product: CASSFPGGTEAFF.

The chain joins TRBV5-4 to TRBJ2-7; 7 bases align to TRBD2. Germline V gene data show CDR1 as SGHNT and CDR2 as YYREEE (reference sequence). V trimming: 3 bases; J trimming: 5 bases; junction bases outside the gene matches: 8. The CDR3 spans 14 residues. The CDR3 protein is CASSSRTRIDEQYF. CDR3 sequence (DNA): TGTGCCAGCAGCTCCCGGACTAGGATCGACGAGCAGTACTTC.

The V call is TRBV7-6, the J call TRBJ2-4, with D possibly matching TRBD1 (5 bases). The V end lost 5 bases, the J end lost 3 bases, and 17 bases lay between the germline ends. This CDR3 region has 16 residues. CDR1 SGHVS and CDR2 FNYEAQ come from the germline V gene. CDR3 protein: CASSLRAGNVKNIQYF. In DNA, the CDR3 is TGTGCCAGCAGCCTCCGCGCAGGGAATGTCAAAAACATTCAGTACTTC.

The chain recombines TRBV28 with TRBJ2-7, with TRBD1 identical over 10 bases. CDR1 is MDHEN and CDR2 is SYDVKM in the germline V gene. This CDR3 is 16 amino acids long. V lost 10 bases and J lost 2; bases outside the gene matches: 14. The CDR3 is CAIANFRDRGPYEQYF. In DNA, the CDR3 is TGTGCCATCGCTAACTTCCGGGACAGGGGACCCTACGAGCAGTACTTC.

This clone has more than one count but fewer than ten. The V and J genes are TRBV29-1 and TRBJ1-1; D not resolved. With 4 bases removed from V and 6 bases from J, the gap between germline ends came to 18 bases. The CDR3 has 14 residues. Germline lookup yields CDR1 SQVTM and CDR2 ANQGSEA. The CDR3 region is CSVAGYEAVAEAFF. The CDR3 nucleotides read TGCAGCGTTGCGGGTTATGAGGCCGTGGCTGAAGCTTTCTTT.